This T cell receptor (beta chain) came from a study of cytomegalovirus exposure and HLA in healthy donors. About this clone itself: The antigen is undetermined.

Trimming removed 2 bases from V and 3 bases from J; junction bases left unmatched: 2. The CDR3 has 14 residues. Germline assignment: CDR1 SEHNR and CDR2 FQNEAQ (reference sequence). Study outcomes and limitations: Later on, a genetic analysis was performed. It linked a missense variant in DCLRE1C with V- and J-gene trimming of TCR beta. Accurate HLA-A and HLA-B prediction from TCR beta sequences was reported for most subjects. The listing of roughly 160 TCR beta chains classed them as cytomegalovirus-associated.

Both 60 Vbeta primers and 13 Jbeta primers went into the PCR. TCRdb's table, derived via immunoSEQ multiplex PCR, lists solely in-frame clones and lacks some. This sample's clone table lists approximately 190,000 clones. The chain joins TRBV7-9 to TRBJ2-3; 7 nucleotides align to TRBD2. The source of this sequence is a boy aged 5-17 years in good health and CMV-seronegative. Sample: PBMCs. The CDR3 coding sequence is TGTGCCAGCAGCTTATTGGGACTAACAGATACGCAGTATTTT. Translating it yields CASSLLGLTDTQYF. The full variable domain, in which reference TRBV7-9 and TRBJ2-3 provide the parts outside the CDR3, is DTGVSQNPRHKITKRGQNVTFRCDPISEHNRLYWYRQTLGQGPEFLTYFQNEAQLEKSRLLSDRFSAERPKGSFSTLEIQRTEQGDSAMYLCASSLLGLTDTQYFGPGTRLTVL.